This TCR beta chain appears in the sequencing data of a study of blood T cell repertoires in COVID-19 (dated by TCRdb to 2020 to 2022). Concerning the study at large: Samples covering the acute and convalescent phases of COVID-19 were provided by collaborators in the United States, Italy and Spain. The prospective study material was composed of cDNA or gDNA derived from T cells, B-cell-depleted T cells, or PBMCs. Deeply sampled blood TCRbeta repertoires from subjects exposed to, actively infected with, or recovered from COVID-19 were included in the dataset. A freely available public database, intended as a resource for researchers studying the immune response to SARS-CoV-2, is where the repertoires were released. The samples were drawn from the first 160 participants of the ongoing ImmuneRACE study and from roughly 1,300 subjects provided by 6 global collaborators. Sample metadata almost always included a de-identified subject ID, COVID-19 status, age in years and sex. HLA class I and class II types, where available, came from metadata supplied by the sample provider rather than from assay-based typing. What the authors observed across the whole study: How much clinical and demographic metadata was included differed by source and by participant, and the metadata was provided uncurated.

TCRbeta CDR3 regions were amplified from genomic DNA using the immunoSEQ Assay, a bias-controlled multiplex PCR. The published analysis was carried out like this. The number of nucleated cells in each sample was estimated from the amplification of reference gene primers within the assay. Sequence reads were collapsed and filtered to measure the absolute abundance of every unique TCRbeta CDR3 rearrangement. For each sample, productive Simpson clonality was calculated as the square root of Simpson's diversity index over productive rearrangements. As stored in TCRdb, this immuneACCESS dataset retains in-frame rearrangements with V and J assigned. A fraction of the clones does not appear; measured against another copy, unresolved V genes explain less than half of the discrepancy, and the remainder lacks a known reason. V, J and clone size are taken as reported in that table, and D and trimming were inferred from the DNA itself. The sample yields about 430,000 clones; about 88% were counted once. 1.4% of the sample comes from the top ten.

To note about this clone: Its antigen specificity is not known. The record has no base qualities; no much larger clone is one base away.

V is cut by 3 bases and J by 7 bases, and the space between the germline ends is 15 bases. The CDR3 runs 14 amino acids, cysteine and phenylalanine included. Only the CDR3 portion is preserved as DNA: 42 bases, with reading frame beginning at the first base. The germline V gene yields MDHEN for CDR1 and SYDVKM for CDR2. In the prospective study, participants were about 18 to 95 years old, resided in 25 or so geographic areas of the United States, and were enrolled through a virtual design. In the prospective study, participants were assigned to cohorts based on the clinical history participants reported in a screening survey and a study questionnaire. Exposed participants had been in contact with someone with a PCR-confirmed or clinician-diagnosed COVID-19 case within 2 weeks of study entry. Mobile phlebotomists in the prospective study collected whole blood, serum and a nasopharyngeal or oropharyngeal swab from every participant. Additional blood draws and questionnaires over an approximately two-month period could optionally be provided by prospective study participants. Before DNA extraction, blood samples from the prospective study were shipped at room temperature or frozen.

This chain is built from TRBV28 and TRBJ1-1, with a tentative D gene TRBD1 over 5 matching bases. Sequenced sample: PBMCs or T cells enriched from blood (not recorded which). This clonotype originated in a woman aged 18-29 years who had been exposed to COVID-19. The DNA sequence is as follows: TGTGCCAGCAGTTTGAGTCTAGGGGCGGTTGAAGCTTTCTTT. The encoded protein is CASSLSLGAVEAFF. With all but the CDR3 taken from the reference TRBV28 and TRBJ1-1 genes, the full variable domain is: DVKVTQSSRYLVKRTGEKVFLECVQDMDHENMFWYRQDPGLGLRLIYFSYDVKMKEKGDIPEGYSVSREKKERFSLILESASTNQTSMYLCASSLSLGAVEAFFGQGTRLTVV.